The clone carrying this T cell receptor (beta chain) appeared many times. The antigen is unknown. This specimen belongs to a study of response to subunit inactivated influenza vaccine. Regarding the study as a whole: That few new T cells are recruited by each seasonal influenza vaccination was the authors' suggestion.

Each CDR3 protein is one row after TCRdb ran MiXCR on the RT-PCR reads. This table holds 300,000 to 350,000 distinct CDR3 sequences, about 20% found once. This specimen consisted of PBMCs from blood, obtained 21 months after vaccination. The clonotype originates from a man aged 45 to 70 who received an inactivated influenza vaccine.

CDR3 nucleotide sequence: TGTGCCCTCGAGCCGGGTGCTACCTACAATGAGCAGTTCTTC. Translated: CALEPGATYNEQFF. The rearrangement links TRBV7-9 to TRBJ2-1; D uncertain. The V gene's germline CDR1 is SEHNR and CDR2 FQNEAQ (reference sequence). Trimming pared 11 bases from V and 2 bases from J, leaving 16 bases between. This CDR3 contains 14 residues.